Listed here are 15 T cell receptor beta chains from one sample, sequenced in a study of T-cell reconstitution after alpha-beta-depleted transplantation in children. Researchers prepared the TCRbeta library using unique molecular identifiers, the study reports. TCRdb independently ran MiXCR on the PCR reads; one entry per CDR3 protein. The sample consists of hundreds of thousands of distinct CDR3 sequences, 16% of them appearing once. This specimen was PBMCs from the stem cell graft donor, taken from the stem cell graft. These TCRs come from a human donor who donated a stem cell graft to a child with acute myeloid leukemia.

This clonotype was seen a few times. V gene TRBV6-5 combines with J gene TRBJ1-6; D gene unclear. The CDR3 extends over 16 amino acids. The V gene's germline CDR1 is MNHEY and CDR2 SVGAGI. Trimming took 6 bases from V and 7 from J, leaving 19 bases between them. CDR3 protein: CASRRHAGRKNSPLHF. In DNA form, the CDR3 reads TGTGCCAGCAGGCGACACGCGGGAAGGAAGAATTCACCCCTCCACTTT.

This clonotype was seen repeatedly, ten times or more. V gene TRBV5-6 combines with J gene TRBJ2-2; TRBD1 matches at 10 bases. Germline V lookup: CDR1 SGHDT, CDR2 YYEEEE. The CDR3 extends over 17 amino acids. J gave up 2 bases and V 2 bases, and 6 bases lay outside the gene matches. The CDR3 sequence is CASSFDRGRINTGELFF. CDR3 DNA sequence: TGTGCCAGCAGCTTCGACAGGGGGCGAATTAACACCGGGGAGCTGTTTTTT.

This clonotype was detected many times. This chain's CDR3 is CASSYYRASTDTQYF. The CDR3 DNA is TGTGCCAGCAGTTACTACAGGGCTAGCACAGATACGCAGTATTTT. This rearrangement joins TRBV6-5 to TRBJ2-3, with D tentatively TRBD1 (6 bases). The germline CDR1 and CDR2 sequences are MNHEY and SVGAGI. V lost 1 base and J 0 bases, leaving 8 bases between the germline ends. The CDR3 is made up of 15 amino acids.

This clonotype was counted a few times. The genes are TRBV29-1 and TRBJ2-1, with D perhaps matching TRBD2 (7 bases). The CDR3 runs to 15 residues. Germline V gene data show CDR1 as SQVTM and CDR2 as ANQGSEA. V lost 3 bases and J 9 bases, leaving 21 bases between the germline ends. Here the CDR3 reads CSVEGGAAGVGEQFF. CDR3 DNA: TGCAGCGTTGAGGGAGGGGCGGCAGGGGTTGGTGAGCAGTTCTTC.

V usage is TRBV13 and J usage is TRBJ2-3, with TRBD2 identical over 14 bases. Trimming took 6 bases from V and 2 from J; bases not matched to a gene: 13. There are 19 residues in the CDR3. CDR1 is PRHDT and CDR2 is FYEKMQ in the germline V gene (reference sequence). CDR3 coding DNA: TGTGCCAGCAGTTTACGCGCCGGGACTAGCGGGGGTCACACAGATACGCAGTATTTT. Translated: CASSLRAGTSGGHTDTQYF.

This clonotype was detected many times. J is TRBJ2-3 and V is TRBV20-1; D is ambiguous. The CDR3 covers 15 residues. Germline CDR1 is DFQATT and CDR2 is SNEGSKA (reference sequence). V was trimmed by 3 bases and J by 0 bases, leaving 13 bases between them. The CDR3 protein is CSASFGLFSTDTQYF. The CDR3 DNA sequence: TGCAGTGCTAGCTTTGGTTTGTTTAGCACAGATACGCAGTATTTT.

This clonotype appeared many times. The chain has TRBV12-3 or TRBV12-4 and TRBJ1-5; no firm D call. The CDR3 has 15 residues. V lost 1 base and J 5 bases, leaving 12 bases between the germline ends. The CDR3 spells CASSLGPGVDQPQHF. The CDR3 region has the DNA TGTGCCAGCAGTTTAGGCCCGGGAGTAGATCAGCCCCAGCATTTT.

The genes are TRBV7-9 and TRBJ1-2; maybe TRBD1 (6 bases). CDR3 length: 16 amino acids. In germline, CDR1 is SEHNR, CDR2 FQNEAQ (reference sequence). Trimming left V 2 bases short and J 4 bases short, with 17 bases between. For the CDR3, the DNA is TGTGCCAGCAGCTTATATCGGGTGGGGGCCCCCTATGGCTACACCTTC. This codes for CASSLYRVGAPYGYTF.

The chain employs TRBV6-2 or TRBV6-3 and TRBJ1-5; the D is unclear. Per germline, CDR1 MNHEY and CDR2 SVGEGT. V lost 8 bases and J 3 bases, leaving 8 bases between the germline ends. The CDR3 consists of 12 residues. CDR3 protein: CASGPLNQPQHF. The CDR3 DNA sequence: TGTGCCAGCGGGCCACTCAATCAGCCCCAGCATTTT.

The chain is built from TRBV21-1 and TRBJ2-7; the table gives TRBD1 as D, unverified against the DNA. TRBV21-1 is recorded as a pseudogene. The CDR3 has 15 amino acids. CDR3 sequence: CASSKEGQGRLEQYV. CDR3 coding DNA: TGTGCCAGCAGCAAAGAAGGACAGGGGAGGCTCGAGCAGTACGTC.

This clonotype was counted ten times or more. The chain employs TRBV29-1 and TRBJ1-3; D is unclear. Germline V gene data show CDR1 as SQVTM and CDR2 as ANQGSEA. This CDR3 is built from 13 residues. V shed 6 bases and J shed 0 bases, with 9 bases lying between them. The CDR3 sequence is CSVGLGSGNTIYF. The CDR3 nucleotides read TGCAGCGTCGGTTTGGGCTCTGGAAACACCATATATTTT.

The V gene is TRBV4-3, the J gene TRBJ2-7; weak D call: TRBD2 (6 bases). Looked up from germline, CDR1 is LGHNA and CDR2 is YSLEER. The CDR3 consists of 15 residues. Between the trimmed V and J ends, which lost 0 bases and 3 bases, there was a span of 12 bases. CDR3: CASSQDSGTHYEQYF. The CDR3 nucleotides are TGCGCCAGCAGCCAAGATTCAGGGACTCACTACGAGCAGTACTTC.

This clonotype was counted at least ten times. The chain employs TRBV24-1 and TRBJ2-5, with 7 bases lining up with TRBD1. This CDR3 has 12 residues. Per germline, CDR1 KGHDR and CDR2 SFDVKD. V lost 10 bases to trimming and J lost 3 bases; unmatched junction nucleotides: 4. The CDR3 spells CATEGTEETQYF. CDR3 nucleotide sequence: TGTGCCACAGAAGGGACAGAAGAGACCCAGTACTTC.

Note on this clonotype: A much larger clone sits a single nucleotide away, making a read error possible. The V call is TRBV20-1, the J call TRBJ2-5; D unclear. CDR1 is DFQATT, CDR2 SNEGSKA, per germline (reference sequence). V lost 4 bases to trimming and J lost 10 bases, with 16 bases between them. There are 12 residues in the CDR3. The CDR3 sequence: CSAKGTDWDQYF. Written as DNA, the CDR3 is TGCAGTGCTAAGGGCACCGACTGGGACCAGTACTTC.

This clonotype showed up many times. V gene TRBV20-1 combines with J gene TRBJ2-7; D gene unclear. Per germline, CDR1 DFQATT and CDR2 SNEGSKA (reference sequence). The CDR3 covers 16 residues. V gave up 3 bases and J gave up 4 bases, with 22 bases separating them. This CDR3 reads CSARQLGNLGLYEQYF. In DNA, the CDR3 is TGCAGTGCTAGGCAGCTAGGGAACCTAGGCTTGTACGAGCAGTACTTC.